Here is one T cell receptor (beta chain) with its context. The antigen remains unidentified. The sample comes from a study of cytomegalovirus exposure and HLA in healthy donors. PCR amplification relied on 60 Vbeta primers (plus 13 Jbeta primers). Measured with immunoSEQ multiplex PCR; TCRdb has only the in-frame clones, and not every one. The data show 55,000 to 70,000 clones, around 80% seen once. Notes on the study in general: The analysis excluded some indistinguishable V segments, including TRBV6-2 and TRBV6-3. Researchers counted around 180 TCR beta chains as cytomegalovirus-associated.

Per germline, CDR1 SGHAT and CDR2 FQNNGV. CDR3 size: 16 residues. Trimming took 5 bases from V and 2 from J; bases not matched to a gene: 9. At sampling all donors were nominally healthy, likely with unrecorded immune exposures. The sequenced sample was PBMCs. The rearrangement joins TRBV11-2 to TRBJ2-7, with 10 bases aligning to TRBD2. The sequence was collected from a woman aged 35 to 49 in good health and CMV-seronegative. CDR3 sequence: CASSPLISGRAYEQYF. The CDR3 bases are TGTGCCAGCAGCCCACTAATCAGCGGGAGGGCCTACGAGCAGTACTTC.